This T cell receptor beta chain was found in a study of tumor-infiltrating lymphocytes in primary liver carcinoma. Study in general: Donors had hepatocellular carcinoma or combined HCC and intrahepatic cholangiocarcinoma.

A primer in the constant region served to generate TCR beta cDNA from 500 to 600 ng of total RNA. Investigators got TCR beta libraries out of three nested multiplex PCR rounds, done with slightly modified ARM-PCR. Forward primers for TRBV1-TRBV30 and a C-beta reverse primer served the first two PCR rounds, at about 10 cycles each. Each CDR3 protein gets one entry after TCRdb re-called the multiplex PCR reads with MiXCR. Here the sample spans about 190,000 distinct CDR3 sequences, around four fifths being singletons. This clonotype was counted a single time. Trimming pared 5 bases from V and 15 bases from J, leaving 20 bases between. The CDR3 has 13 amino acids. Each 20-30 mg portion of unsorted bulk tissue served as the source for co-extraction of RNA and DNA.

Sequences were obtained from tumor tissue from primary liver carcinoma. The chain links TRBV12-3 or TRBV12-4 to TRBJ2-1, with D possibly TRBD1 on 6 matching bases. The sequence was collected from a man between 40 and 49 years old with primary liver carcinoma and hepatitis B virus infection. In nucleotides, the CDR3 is TGTGCCAGCAGTCTCGGACAGAACATTGAGTGGTTCTTC. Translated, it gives CASSLGQNIEWFF.